Below, one T cell receptor (beta chain) is given with its context. CDR3 size: 10 residues. The germline gives CDR1 DFQATT, CDR2 SNEGSKA (reference sequence). These data come from a study of blood T cell repertoires in COVID-19. Whole-study context: The origin of the acute and convalescent COVID-19 samples was the United States, Italy and Spain. The cDNA or gDNA used as material had been derived from T cells, B-cell-depleted T cells, or PBMCs.

Original processing methods: The assay estimated nucleated cells by amplifying reference gene primers. The table came from immunoSEQ multiplex PCR; TCRdb's copy has only in-frame clones and leaves some out. V and J calls and clone size are copied from that table; D and trimming were computed from the DNA. The sample records some 460,000 clones, more than 85% being singletons. Sequenced input: peripheral blood. This TCR was sampled from a woman in her 30s with acute or convalescent COVID-19. The rearrangement links TRBV20-1 to TRBJ1-1; D gene uncertain. CDR3 sequence: CSEGGTEAFF. CDR3 DNA sequence: TGCAGCGAAGGCGGCACTGAAGCTTTCTTT.